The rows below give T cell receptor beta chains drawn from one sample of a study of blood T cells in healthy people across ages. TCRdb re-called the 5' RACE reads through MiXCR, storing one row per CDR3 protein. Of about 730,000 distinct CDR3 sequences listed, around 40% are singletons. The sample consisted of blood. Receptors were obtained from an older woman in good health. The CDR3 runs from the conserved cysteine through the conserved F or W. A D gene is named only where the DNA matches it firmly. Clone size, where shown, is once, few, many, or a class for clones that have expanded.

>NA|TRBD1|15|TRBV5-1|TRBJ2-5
CASSAQTGWQETQYF
TGCGCCAGCAGTGCTCAGACAGGGTGGCAAGAGACCCAGTACTTC
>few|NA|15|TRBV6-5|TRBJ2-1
CASSYAGSSYNEQFF
TGTGCCAGCAGTTACGCGGGGAGCTCCTACAATGAGCAGTTCTTC
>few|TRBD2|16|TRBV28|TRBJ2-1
CASTGWGLAEYNEQFF
TGTGCCAGCACCGGATGGGGACTAGCGGAATACAATGAGCAGTTCTTC
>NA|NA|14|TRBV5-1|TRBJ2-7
CASWQGMGGYEQYF
TGCGCCAGCTGGCAGGGGATGGGGGGCTACGAGCAGTACTTC
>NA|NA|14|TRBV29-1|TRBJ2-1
CSVEGQVDSNEQFF
TGCAGCGTTGAAGGACAAGTAGATAGCAATGAGCAGTTCTTC
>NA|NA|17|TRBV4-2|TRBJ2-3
CASSQVGQGRGTDTQYF
TGTGCCAGCAGCCAAGTAGGGCAGGGAAGAGGCACAGATACGCAGTATTTT
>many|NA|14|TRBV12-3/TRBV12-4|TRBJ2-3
CASNYDPAGSSQYF
TGTGCCAGCAACTACGACCCGGCAGGGAGTTCGCAGTATTTT
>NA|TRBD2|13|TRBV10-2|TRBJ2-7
CASRLAGGTEQYF
TGCGCCAGTCGACTAGCGGGGGGGACCGAGCAGTACTTC
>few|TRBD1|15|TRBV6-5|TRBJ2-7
CASSLLRDRVYEQYF
TGTGCCAGCAGTCTCCTCCGGGACAGGGTGTACGAGCAGTACTTC
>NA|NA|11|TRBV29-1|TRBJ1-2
CSDTDNYGYTF
TGCAGCGATACAGATAACTATGGCTACACCTTC
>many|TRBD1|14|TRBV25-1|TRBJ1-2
CASSDPDRDYGYTF
TGTGCCAGCAGTGATCCTGACAGGGACTATGGCTACACCTTC
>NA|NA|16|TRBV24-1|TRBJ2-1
CATSDTLQGAYNEQFF
TGTGCCACCAGTGATACCTTACAGGGTGCCTACAATGAGCAGTTCTTC
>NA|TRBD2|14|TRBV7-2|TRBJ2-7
CASSFLASGDEQYF
TGTGCCAGCAGCTTCCTGGCTAGCGGGGACGAGCAGTACTTC
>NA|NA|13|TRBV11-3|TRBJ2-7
CASSFFPEGEQYF
TGTGCCAGCAGCTTTTTTCCGGAAGGCGAGCAGTACTTC
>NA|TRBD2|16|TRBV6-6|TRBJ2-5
CASSYPGTSGRNEQYF
TGTGCCAGCAGTTACCCCGGGACTAGCGGTCGAAATGAGCAGTACTTC
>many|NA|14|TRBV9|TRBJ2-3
CASSPQGEAVTQYF
TGTGCCAGCAGCCCCCAGGGGGAGGCGGTTACGCAGTATTTT
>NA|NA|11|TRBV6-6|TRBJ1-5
CASSRDQPQHF
TGTGCCAGCAGCCGAGATCAGCCCCAGCATTTT
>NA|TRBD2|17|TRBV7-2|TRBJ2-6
CASSLIAGGSGANVLTF
TGTGCCAGCAGCTTAATAGCGGGAGGCTCTGGGGCCAACGTCCTGACTTTC
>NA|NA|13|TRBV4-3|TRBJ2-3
CASSARMADTQYF
TGCGCCAGCAGCGCCCGGATGGCAGATACGCAGTATTTT
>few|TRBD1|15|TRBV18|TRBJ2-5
CASSPDRGREETQYF
TGTGCCAGCTCACCCGACAGGGGCAGGGAAGAGACCCAGTACTTC
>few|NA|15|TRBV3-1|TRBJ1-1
CASSVASNPRTEAFF
TGTGCCAGCAGCGTGGCATCCAACCCCCGGACTGAAGCTTTCTTT
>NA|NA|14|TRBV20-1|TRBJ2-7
CSANVQLGSDEQYF
TGCAGTGCTAATGTGCAATTAGGATCCGACGAGCAGTACTTC
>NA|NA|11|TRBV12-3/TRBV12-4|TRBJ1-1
CASAGVTEAFF
TGTGCCAGCGCGGGTGTCACTGAAGCTTTCTTT
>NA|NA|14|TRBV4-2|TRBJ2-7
CASSQADSAYEQYF
TGTGCCAGCAGCCAGGCTGACAGTGCCTACGAGCAGTACTTC
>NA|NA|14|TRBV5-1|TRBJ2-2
CASSLGEFTGELFF
TGCGCCAGCAGCCTGGGCGAGTTCACCGGGGAGCTGTTTTTT
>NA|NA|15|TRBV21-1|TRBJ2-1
CASSFNPDSINEQFF
TGTGCCAGCAGCTTTAATCCGGACAGTATCAATGAGCAGTTCTTC
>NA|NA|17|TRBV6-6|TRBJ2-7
CASSYSARATLSYEQYF
TGTGCCAGCAGTTACTCAGCGCGGGCTACCCTCTCCTACGAGCAGTACTTC
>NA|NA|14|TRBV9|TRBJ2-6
CASRAVSGANVLTF
TGTGCCAGCAGGGCAGTCTCTGGGGCCAACGTCCTGACTTTC